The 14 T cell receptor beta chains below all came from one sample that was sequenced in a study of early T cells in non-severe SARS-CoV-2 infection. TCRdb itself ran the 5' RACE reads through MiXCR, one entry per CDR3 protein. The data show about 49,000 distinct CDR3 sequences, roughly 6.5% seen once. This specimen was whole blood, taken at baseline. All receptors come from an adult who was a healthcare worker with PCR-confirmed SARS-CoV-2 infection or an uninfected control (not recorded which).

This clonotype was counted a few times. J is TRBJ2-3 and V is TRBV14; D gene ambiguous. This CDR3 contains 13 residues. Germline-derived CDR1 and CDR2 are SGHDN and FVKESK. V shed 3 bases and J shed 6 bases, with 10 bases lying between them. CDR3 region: CASSHPPTDTQYF. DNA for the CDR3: TGTGCCAGCAGCCACCCCCCCACTGATACGCAGTATTTT. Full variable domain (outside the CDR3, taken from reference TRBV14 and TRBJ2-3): EAGVTQFPSHSVIEKGQTVTLRCDPISGHDNLYWYRRVMGKEIKFLLHFVKESKQDESGMPNNRFLAERTGGTYSTLKVQPAELEDSGVYFCASSHPPTDTQYFGPGTRLTVL.

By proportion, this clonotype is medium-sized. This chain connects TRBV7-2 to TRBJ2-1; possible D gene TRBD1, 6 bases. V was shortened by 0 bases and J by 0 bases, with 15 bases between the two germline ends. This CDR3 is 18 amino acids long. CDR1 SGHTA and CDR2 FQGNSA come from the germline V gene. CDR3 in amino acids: CASSLALRTVVSYNEQFF. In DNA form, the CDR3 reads TGTGCCAGCAGCTTAGCGCTAAGGACAGTCGTCTCCTACAATGAGCAGTTCTTC.

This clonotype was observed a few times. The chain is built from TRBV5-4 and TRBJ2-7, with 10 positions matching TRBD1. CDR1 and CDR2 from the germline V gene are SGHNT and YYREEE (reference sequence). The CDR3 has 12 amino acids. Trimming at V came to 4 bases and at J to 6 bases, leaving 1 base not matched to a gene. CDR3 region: CASSRDRGEQYF. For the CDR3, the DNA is TGTGCCAGCAGCAGGGACAGGGGCGAGCAGTACTTC.

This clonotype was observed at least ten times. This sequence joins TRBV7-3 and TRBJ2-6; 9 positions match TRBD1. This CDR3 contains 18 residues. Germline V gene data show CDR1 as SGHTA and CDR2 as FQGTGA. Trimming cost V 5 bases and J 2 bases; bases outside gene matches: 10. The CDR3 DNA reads TGTGCCAGCAGCACCAAACCCGGGACAGGGACTGGGGCCAACGTCCTGACTTTC. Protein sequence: CASSTKPGTGTGANVLTF.

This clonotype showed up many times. The CDR3 is CASSGLQGAGTEAFF. CDR3 nucleotide sequence: TGTGCCAGCAGCGGACTACAGGGGGCGGGGACTGAAGCTTTCTTT. This chain joins TRBV11-2 and TRBJ1-1; 9 bases are shared with TRBD1. Germline-derived CDR1 and CDR2 are SGHAT and FQNNGV. With V trimmed by 5 bases and J by 5 bases, 9 bases remained unmatched. The CDR3 loop spans 15 amino acids. The full variable domain, with the rest looked up from reference TRBV11-2 and TRBJ1-1, is EAGVAQSPRYKIIEKRQSVAFWCNPISGHATLYWYQQILGQGPKLLIQFQNNGVVDDSQLPKDRFSAERLKGVDSTLKIQPAKLEDSAVYLCASSGLQGAGTEAFFGQGTRLTVV.

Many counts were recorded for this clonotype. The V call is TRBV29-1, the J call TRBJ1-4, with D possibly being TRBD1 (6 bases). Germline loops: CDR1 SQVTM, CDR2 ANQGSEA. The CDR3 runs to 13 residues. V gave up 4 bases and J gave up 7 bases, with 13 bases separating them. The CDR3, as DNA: TGCAGCGTTGTGGGGGACACCGGTGAAAAACTGTTTTTT. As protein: CSVVGDTGEKLFF.

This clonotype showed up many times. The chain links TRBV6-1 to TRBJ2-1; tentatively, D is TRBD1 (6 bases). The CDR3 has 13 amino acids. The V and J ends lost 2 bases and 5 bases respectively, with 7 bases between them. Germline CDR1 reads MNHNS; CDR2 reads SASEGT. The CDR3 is CASSEQGHNEQFF. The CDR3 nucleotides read TGTGCCAGCAGTGAACAGGGGCACAATGAGCAGTTCTTC.

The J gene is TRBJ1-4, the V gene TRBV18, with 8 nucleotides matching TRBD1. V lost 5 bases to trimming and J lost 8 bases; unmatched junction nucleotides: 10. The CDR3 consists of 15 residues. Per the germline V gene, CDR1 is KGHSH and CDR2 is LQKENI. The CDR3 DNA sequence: TGTGCCAGCTCAACAGGGACAGGTATTGGCGAAAAACTGTTTTTT. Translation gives CASSTGTGIGEKLFF. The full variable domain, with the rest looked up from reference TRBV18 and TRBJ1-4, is NAGVMQNPRHLVRRRGQEARLRCSPMKGHSHVYWYRQLPEEGLKFMVYLQKENIIDESGMPKERFSAEFPKEGPSILRIQQVVRGDSAAYFCASSTGTGIGEKLFFGSGTQLSVL.

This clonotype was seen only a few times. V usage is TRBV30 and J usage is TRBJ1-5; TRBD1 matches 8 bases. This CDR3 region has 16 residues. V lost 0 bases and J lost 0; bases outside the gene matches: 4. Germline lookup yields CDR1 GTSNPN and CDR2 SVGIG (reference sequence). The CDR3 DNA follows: TGTGCCTGGAGTGTACTGGGACAGGCTAGCAATCAGCCCCAGCATTTT. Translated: CAWSVLGQASNQPQHF.

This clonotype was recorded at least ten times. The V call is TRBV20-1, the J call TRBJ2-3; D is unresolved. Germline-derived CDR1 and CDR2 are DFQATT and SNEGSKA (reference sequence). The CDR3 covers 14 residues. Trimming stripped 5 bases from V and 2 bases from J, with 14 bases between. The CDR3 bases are TGCAGTGCTCCGGACCATCCGTCCACAGATACGCAGTATTTT. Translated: CSAPDHPSTDTQYF.

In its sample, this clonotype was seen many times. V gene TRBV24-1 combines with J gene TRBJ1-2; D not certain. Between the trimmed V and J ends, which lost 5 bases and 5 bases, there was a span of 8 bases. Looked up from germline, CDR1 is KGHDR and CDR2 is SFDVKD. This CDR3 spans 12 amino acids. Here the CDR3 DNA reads TGTGCCACCAGTGCGACGGTGTATGGCTACACCTTC. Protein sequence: CATSATVYGYTF.

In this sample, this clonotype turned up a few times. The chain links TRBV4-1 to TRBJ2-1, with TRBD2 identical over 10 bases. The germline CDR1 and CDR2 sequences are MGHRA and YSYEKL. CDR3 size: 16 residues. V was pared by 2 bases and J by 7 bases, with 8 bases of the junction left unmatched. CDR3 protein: CASSQRSGGAANEQFF. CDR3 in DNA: TGCGCCAGCAGCCAAAGAAGCGGGGGGGCCGCAAATGAGCAGTTCTTC.

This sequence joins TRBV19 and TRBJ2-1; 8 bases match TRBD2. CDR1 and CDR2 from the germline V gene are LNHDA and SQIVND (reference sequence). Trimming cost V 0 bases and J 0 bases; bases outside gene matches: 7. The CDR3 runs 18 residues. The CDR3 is CASSIDPSGGLSYNEQFF. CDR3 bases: TGTGCCAGTAGTATAGATCCGAGCGGGGGCCTCTCCTACAATGAGCAGTTCTTC.

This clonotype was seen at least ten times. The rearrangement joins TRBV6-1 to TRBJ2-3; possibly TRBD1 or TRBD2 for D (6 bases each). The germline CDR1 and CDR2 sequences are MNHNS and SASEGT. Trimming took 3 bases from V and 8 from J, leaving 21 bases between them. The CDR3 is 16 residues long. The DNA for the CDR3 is TGTGCCAGCAGTGACCCGGGGGCAGGACGGAGTGGTACGCAGTATTTT. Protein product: CASSDPGAGRSGTQYF.